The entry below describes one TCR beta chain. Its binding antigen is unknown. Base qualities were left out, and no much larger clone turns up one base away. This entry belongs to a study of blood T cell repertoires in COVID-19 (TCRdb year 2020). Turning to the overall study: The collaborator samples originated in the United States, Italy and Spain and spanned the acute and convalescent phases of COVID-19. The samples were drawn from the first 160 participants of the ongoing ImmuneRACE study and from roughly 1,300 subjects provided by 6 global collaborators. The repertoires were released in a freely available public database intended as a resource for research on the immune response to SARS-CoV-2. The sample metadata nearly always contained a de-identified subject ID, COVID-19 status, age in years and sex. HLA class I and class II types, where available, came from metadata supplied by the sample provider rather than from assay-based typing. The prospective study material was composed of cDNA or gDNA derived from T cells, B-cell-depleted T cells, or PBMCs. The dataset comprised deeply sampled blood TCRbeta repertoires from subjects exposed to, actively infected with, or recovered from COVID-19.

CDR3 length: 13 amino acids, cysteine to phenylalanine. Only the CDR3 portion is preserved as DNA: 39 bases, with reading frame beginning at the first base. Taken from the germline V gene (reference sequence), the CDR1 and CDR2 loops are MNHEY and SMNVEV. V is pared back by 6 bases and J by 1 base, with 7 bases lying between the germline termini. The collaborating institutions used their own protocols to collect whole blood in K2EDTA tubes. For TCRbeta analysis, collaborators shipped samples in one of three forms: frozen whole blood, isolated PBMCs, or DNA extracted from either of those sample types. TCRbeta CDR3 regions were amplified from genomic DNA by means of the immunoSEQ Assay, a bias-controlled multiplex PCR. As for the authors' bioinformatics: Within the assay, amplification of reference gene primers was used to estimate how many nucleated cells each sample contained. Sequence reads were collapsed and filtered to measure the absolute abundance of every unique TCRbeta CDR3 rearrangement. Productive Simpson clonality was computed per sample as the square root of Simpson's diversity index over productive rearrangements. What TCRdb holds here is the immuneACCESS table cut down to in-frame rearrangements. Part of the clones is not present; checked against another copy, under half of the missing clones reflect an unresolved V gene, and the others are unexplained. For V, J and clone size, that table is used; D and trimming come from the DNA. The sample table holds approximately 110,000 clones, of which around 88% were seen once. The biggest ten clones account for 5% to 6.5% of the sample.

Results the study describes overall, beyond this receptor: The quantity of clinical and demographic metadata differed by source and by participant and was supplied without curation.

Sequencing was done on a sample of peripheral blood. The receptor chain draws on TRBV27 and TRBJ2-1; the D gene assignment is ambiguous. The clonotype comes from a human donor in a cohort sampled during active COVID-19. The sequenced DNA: TGTGCCAGCAGGAGACTTTCCTACAATGAGCAGTTCTTC. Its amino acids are CASRRLSYNEQFF.